Listed below are T cell receptor beta chains from one sample, sequenced in a study of T cell responses to AZD1222 COVID-19 vaccine. Profiling relied on immunoSEQ multiplex PCR, and the TCRdb table lists in-frame clones only, not all of them. The table has 80,000 to 100,000 clones, more than 70% seen once. This specimen consisted of peripheral blood, obtained on day 0 of AZD1222 vaccination. The receptor source for this set is an adult in good health. Both conserved end residues are part of each CDR3. The D gene is left open where the match is weak. Only some rows state a clone size, as once, few, many or a class for expanded clones.

V	D	size	J	DNA	CDR3
TRBV10-3	TRBD1	few	TRBJ2-7	TGTGCCATCAGGACAGGGGAAGACTACGAGCAGTACTTC	CAIRTGEDYEQYF
TRBV6-2/TRBV6-3	.	.	TRBJ2-2	TGTGCCAGCAGTAGACAGACAGGGAACACCGGGGAGCTGTTTTTT	CASSRQTGNTGELFF
TRBV19	TRBD1	.	TRBJ1-4	TGTGCCAGTAGTGTTGACGGGACAGCTAATGAAAAACTGTTTTTT	CASSVDGTANEKLFF
TRBV7-9	.	.	TRBJ1-1	TGTGCCAGCAGCTTAGCTGCGGGATTGAACACTGAAGCTTTCTTT	CASSLAAGLNTEAFF
TRBV2	TRBD2	.	TRBJ2-5	TGTGCCAGCAGTAGACTAGCGGGGATCCAAGAGACCCAGTACTTC	CASSRLAGIQETQYF
TRBV6-2/TRBV6-3	.	.	TRBJ2-3	TGTGCCAGCAGTCCCCTCGGACAGTACACAGATACGCAGTATTTT	CASSPLGQYTDTQYF
TRBV13	.	.	TRBJ1-6	TGTGCCAGCAGCTTAGAGGGGGGGAATTCACCCCTCCACTTT	CASSLEGGNSPLHF
TRBV18	.	.	TRBJ2-2	TGTGCCAGCTCACCTTACAACACCGGGGAGCTGTTTTTT	CASSPYNTGELFF
TRBV2	.	.	TRBJ1-5	TGTGCCAGCAAGGAGGAGAAGTTTCAGCCCCAGCATTTT	CASKEEKFQPQHF
TRBV11-2	TRBD1	.	TRBJ2-1	TGTGCCAGCAGCCGGCGACAGGGGGCTTACAATGAGCAGTTCTTC	CASSRRQGAYNEQFF
TRBV19	.	once	TRBJ2-3	TGTGCCAGTAGTATAGATCCGACAGATACGCAGTATTTT	CASSIDPTDTQYF
TRBV20-1	TRBD1	.	TRBJ1-4	TGCAGTGCTAGTTCCGGGACAGGGTTTGAAACTAATGAAAAACTGTTTTTT	CSASSGTGFETNEKLFF
TRBV5-8	TRBD1	.	TRBJ2-3	TGTGCCAGCAGCTCCGGGACAGGGGTTAGCACAGATACGCAGTATTTT	CASSSGTGVSTDTQYF
TRBV19	.	.	TRBJ1-6	TGTGCCAGTAGTATCAGGACAGACAGCTCCTATAATTCACCCCTCTACTTT	CASSIRTDSSYNSPLYF
TRBV5-1	.	.	TRBJ1-6	TGCGCCAGCAGCTTGGACGGTAGCTATAATTCACCCCTCCACTTT	CASSLDGSYNSPLHF
TRBV30	TRBD2	.	TRBJ2-3	TGTGCCTGGAGTGTCGGACTAGCGGGAGGAACAGATACGCAGTATTTT	CAWSVGLAGGTDTQYF
TRBV7-9	.	.	TRBJ1-4	TGTGCCAGCAGCCCTGGGGACACTAATGAAAAACTGTTTTTT	CASSPGDTNEKLFF
TRBV4-3	TRBD2	.	TRBJ2-3	TGCGCCAGCAGCCAAGCCCCGGGGGCGGGGGGGCCGGATACGCAGTATTTT	CASSQAPGAGGPDTQYF
TRBV11-2	TRBD2	.	TRBJ2-3	TGTGCCAGCAGCTTTTCGGGACTAGCTTTAGATACGCAGTATTTT	CASSFSGLALDTQYF
TRBV5-1	TRBD1	.	TRBJ2-7	TGCGCCAGCAGCTTGGACAGGGGGGACGAGCAGTACTTC	CASSLDRGDEQYF
TRBV5-1	.	.	TRBJ1-1	TGCGCCAGCAGCAGCGGGACGGCCTACACTGAAGCTTTCTTT	CASSSGTAYTEAFF
TRBV19	.	.	TRBJ2-7	TGTGCCAGTAGTCACAGGGCCCACGAGCAGTACTTC	CASSHRAHEQYF
TRBV3-1/TRBV3-2	TRBD1	.	TRBJ1-2	TGTGCCAGCAGCCCGGACAGGGACTATGGCTACACCTTC	CASSPDRDYGYTF
TRBV6-5	TRBD2	once	TRBJ2-1	TGTGCCAGCACCCGAAGCGGGGGCATGGGATCTGAGCAGTTCTTC	CASTRSGGMGSEQFF
TRBV12-3/TRBV12-4	TRBD1	.	TRBJ1-1	TGTGCCAGCAGTAGACAGGGGAGAGCTTTCTTT	CASSRQGRAFF
TRBV6-5	TRBD1	.	TRBJ1-5	TGTGCCAGCAGGGCGGGGACAGGGTACAATCAGCCCCAGCATTTT	CASRAGTGYNQPQHF
TRBV10-3	.	once	TRBJ2-3	TGTGCCATCAGAAACCCTGGTGCGACAGATACGCAGTATTTT	CAIRNPGATDTQYF
TRBV28	TRBD2	once	TRBJ2-4	TGTGCCAGCAGTCCTCCGGGACTAGCGGGGACGAACATTCAGTACTTC	CASSPPGLAGTNIQYF
TRBV3-1/TRBV3-2	.	.	TRBJ1-2	TGTGCCAGCAGCCAAGCTAACTATGGCTACACCTTC	CASSQANYGYTF
TRBV5-1	TRBD1	.	TRBJ2-2	TGCGCCAGCAGCTTGGTGGGAACAGGGGTGGCGGCCACCGGGGAGCTGTTTTTT	CASSLVGTGVAATGELFF
TRBV5-8	.	.	TRBJ2-5	TGTGCCAGCAGCTTGGAGCGGAGACAAGAGACCCAGTACTTC	CASSLERRQETQYF
TRBV19	TRBD2	.	TRBJ2-1	TGTGCCAGTAGTATCCGGACTAGCGGGGAGCAGTTCTTC	CASSIRTSGEQFF
TRBV6-5	.	.	TRBJ1-2	TGTGCCAGCAGTTACTCGATGGATACCAACTATGGCTACACCTTC	CASSYSMDTNYGYTF
TRBV10-3	.	.	TRBJ1-5	TGTGCCACCTCTACCAACCTGGATCAGCCCCAGCATTTT	CATSTNLDQPQHF
TRBV6-5	.	.	TRBJ1-3	TGTGCCAGCCAACGAGGAGCACACTCTGGAAACACCATATATTTT	CASQRGAHSGNTIYF
TRBV2	TRBD1	.	TRBJ1-5	TGTGCCAGCAGAGAAACAGGGGATGTTCAGCCCCAGCATTTT	CASRETGDVQPQHF
TRBV11-2	TRBD1	.	TRBJ1-2	TGTGCCAGCAGCTTAGGACAGGGGGCGCGGGGAGGCTACACCTTC	CASSLGQGARGGYTF
TRBV9	.	.	TRBJ1-6	TGTGCCAGCAGCGTAGGCCATTCACCCCTCCACTTT	CASSVGHSPLHF
TRBV10-3	TRBD1	.	TRBJ1-3	TGTGCCATCAGTGAATACGGACAGGCCGAATCTGGAAACACCATATATTTT	CAISEYGQAESGNTIYF
TRBV11-2	.	once	TRBJ1-1	TGTGCCAGCATTGGGGAGGGAGGCACTGAAGCTTTCTTT	CASIGEGGTEAFF
TRBV5-4	TRBD2	.	TRBJ2-2	TGTGCCAGCAGCCCTGGACTAGCAATGGACACCGGGGAGCTGTTTTTT	CASSPGLAMDTGELFF
TRBV7-2	.	.	TRBJ1-4	TGTGCCAGCAGCTTAATAGTATCCCTCCTCGGAACTAATGAAAAACTGTTTTTT	CASSLIVSLLGTNEKLFF
TRBV5-1	.	.	TRBJ2-6	TGCGCCAGCAGCTTGGGGGCCTCTGGGGCCAACGTCCTGACTTTC	CASSLGASGANVLTF
TRBV19	.	.	TRBJ2-1	TGTGCCAGTAGTATTGAAGGGGTAAACTCCTACAATGAGCAGTTCTTC	CASSIEGVNSYNEQFF
TRBV15	.	once	TRBJ1-2	TGTGCCACCAGCAGACGACAGACTAACTATGGCTACACCTTC	CATSRRQTNYGYTF
TRBV7-9	TRBD2	.	TRBJ2-1	TGTGCCAGCAGCGTAGCGGGGTCCTACAATGAGCAGTTCTTC	CASSVAGSYNEQFF
TRBV7-3	TRBD1	.	TRBJ2-3	TGTGCCAGCAGCTTTTCACCTCCGGGACAGACCGGCACAGATACGCAGTATTTT	CASSFSPPGQTGTDTQYF
TRBV12-3/TRBV12-4	.	.	TRBJ2-6	TGTGCCAGCAGTTTGACTGGGGCCAACGTCCTGACTTTC	CASSLTGANVLTF
TRBV10-2	TRBD2	.	TRBJ2-5	TGCGCCAGCAGTGAGAGACTAGCGGGGTATGAGACCCAGTACTTC	CASSERLAGYETQYF
TRBV19	TRBD1	.	TRBJ1-2	TGTGCCAGTACCCGGACAGGGCTTAATGGCTACACCTTC	CASTRTGLNGYTF
TRBV15	.	.	TRBJ2-1	TGTGCCACCAGCAGAGCAGGGATTCAGAGGAACAATGAGCAGTTCTTC	CATSRAGIQRNNEQFF
TRBV7-2	.	.	TRBJ2-1	TGTGCCAGCAGCCCATTGGGGGGGGGCCCCCACAATGAGCAGTTCTTC	CASSPLGGGPHNEQFF
TRBV10-3	.	.	TRBJ2-1	TGTGCCATCAGTGAGTGGTCTTACAATGAGCAGTTCTTC	CAISEWSYNEQFF
TRBV9	.	.	TRBJ1-1	TGTGCCAGCAGCGTAGATCCCCGGAACACTGAAGCTTTCTTT	CASSVDPRNTEAFF
TRBV5-4	TRBD1	.	TRBJ2-3	TGTGCCAGCAGCTTGGGGGACAGGGCGGGAGATACGCAGTATTTT	CASSLGDRAGDTQYF
TRBV2	TRBD1	.	TRBJ2-7	TGTGCCAGCAGGGGGGACAGGGATTTGTACGAGCAGTACTTC	CASRGDRDLYEQYF
TRBV5-4	.	.	TRBJ2-7	TGTGCCAGCAGCTCGGCAGGAGTTCAATCCTACGAGCAGTACTTC	CASSSAGVQSYEQYF
TRBV6-1	.	once	TRBJ2-1	TGTGCCAGCAGTGAAATCTCAGTTAACAATGAGCAGTTCTTC	CASSEISVNNEQFF